This T cell receptor beta chain was sequenced during a study of cytomegalovirus exposure and HLA in healthy donors. Points from the study as a whole: CMV antigen specificity of three CMV-associated chains was confirmed in vitro.

The sample holds a few counts of this clone. Its antigen is not known. Germline V lookup: CDR1 MRHNA, CDR2 SNTAGT. The CDR3 loop spans 15 amino acids. Trimming took 0 bases from V and 6 from J, leaving 12 bases between them. Measured with immunoSEQ multiplex PCR; TCRdb has only the in-frame clones, and not every one. Found here are about 160,000 clones, approximately 87% of them singletons; the top ten hold around 6%. The chain joins TRBV6-4 to TRBJ2-1; no clear D gene. This TCR derives from a woman aged 25 to 45 in good health and CMV-seronegative. Sequenced material: PBMCs. CDR3 nucleotides: TGTGCCAGCAGTGACTCGGCCTCAGCAAGCAATGAGCAGTTCTTC. Translation: CASSDSASASNEQFF.